Each of the 14 T cell receptor beta chains below was sequenced from the same sample in a study of T cell repertoires in cytomegalovirus infection. In TCRdb, the reads were re-called with MiXCR into one record per CDR3 protein. The table records about 740,000 distinct CDR3 sequences, around a third of them present only once. Their specific antigens are unknown. Material: cultured PBMCs, obtained from culture after CMV antigen stimulation. These receptors were taken from a human donor in good health (CMV status not recorded). Some clones in this sample may be carry-over from other donors' samples.

This clonotype has more than one count but fewer than ten. The chain uses TRBV7-2 and TRBJ2-2; 13 nucleotides align to TRBD2. Germline V gene sequence: CDR1 SGHTA, CDR2 FQGNSA. V trimming: 5 bases; J trimming: 7 bases; junction bases outside the gene matches: 10. The CDR3 loop spans 17 amino acids. Here the CDR3 DNA reads TGTGCCAGCAGCACCGGTACTAGCGGGAGGGCCCACGGGGAGCTGTTTTTT. This sequence encodes CASSTGTSGRAHGELFF.

A few counts support this clonotype. The J gene is TRBJ2-1, the V gene TRBV7-2; 7 positions agree with TRBD1. V lost 5 bases, J lost 7 bases, and 11 bases stayed unmatched. CDR1 is SGHTA and CDR2 is FQGNSA in the germline V gene. This CDR3 has 15 amino acids. The CDR3 nucleotides are TGTGCCAGCAGCAAACAGGGGACGGGTGGGAATGAGCAGTTCTTC. The encoded protein is CASSKQGTGGNEQFF.

The chain combines TRBV6-5 with TRBJ1-2; 9 nucleotides match TRBD1. CDR1 MNHEY and CDR2 SVGAGI come from the germline V gene. J was trimmed by 3 bases and V by 6 bases; bases with no gene match: 5. This CDR3 has 14 residues. The CDR3, as DNA: TGTGCCAGCAGCACTCGACAGGGGGACTATGGCTACACCTTC. It encodes CASSTRQGDYGYTF.

This chain connects TRBV19 to TRBJ2-7; D may be TRBD2 (7 bases). CDR1 LNHDA and CDR2 SQIVND come from the germline V gene (reference sequence). The CDR3 runs to 13 residues. Trimming stripped 3 bases from V and 4 bases from J, with 10 bases between. Here the CDR3 reads CASSIGGRYEQYF. CDR3 nucleotide sequence: TGTGCCAGTAGTATCGGGGGGCGATACGAGCAGTACTTC.

This chain uses TRBV27 with TRBJ2-7; a weak D match, TRBD2 (6 bases). CDR3 length equals 16 residues. The V gene's germline CDR1 is MNHEY and CDR2 SMNVEV (reference sequence). Trimming cost V 5 bases and J 0 bases, with 17 bases left between them. In DNA form, the CDR3 reads TGTGCCAGCAGTCCGCAAGCGGGCTACCGCTCCTACGAGCAGTACTTC. This sequence encodes CASSPQAGYRSYEQYF.

In its sample, this clonotype was seen a few times. The genes are TRBV6-8 and TRBJ2-2; no firm D call. The CDR3 has 15 amino acids. The germline V gene has CDR1 MNHGY and CDR2 SAAAGT. The V end lost 0 bases, the J end lost 4 bases, and 9 bases lay between the germline ends. CDR3 bases: TGTGCCAGCAGTTACTCGAGAGCCTTCACCGGGGAGCTGTTTTTT. Translated: CASSYSRAFTGELFF.

This clonotype was counted many times. V gene TRBV7-2 combines with J gene TRBJ2-1; possible D gene TRBD1, 6 bases. The V gene's germline CDR1 is SGHTA and CDR2 FQGNSA. CDR3 length: 13 amino acids. V shed 3 bases and J shed 5 bases, with 8 bases lying between them. In DNA form, the CDR3 reads TGTGCCAGCAGCTTTAACAGGGACAATGAGCAGTTCTTC. This codes for CASSFNRDNEQFF.

This clonotype appeared a few times. The chain couples TRBV12-3 or TRBV12-4 to TRBJ1-4; maybe TRBD1 (6 bases). Trimming shortened V by 5 bases and J by 8 bases, and 12 bases separated the two germline ends. The CDR3 is 13 amino acids. The CDR3 sequence is CASSPRGWEKLFF. Written as DNA, the CDR3 is TGTGCCAGCAGTCCCAGGGGTTGGGAAAAACTGTTTTTT.

The CDR3 region is CSALDLVGETQYF. The CDR3 DNA reads as TGCAGCGCTCTTGACTTAGTGGGAGAGACCCAGTACTTC. J is TRBJ2-5 and V is TRBV20-1; D ambiguous. The CDR3 is made up of 13 amino acids. Germline-derived CDR1 and CDR2 are DFQATT and SNEGSKA (reference sequence).

Many counts were recorded for this clonotype. The V gene is TRBV7-2, the J gene TRBJ1-5; D possibly corresponds to TRBD1 (6 bases). This CDR3 region has 17 residues. Per germline, CDR1 SGHTA and CDR2 FQGNSA. Trimming pared 1 base from V and 7 bases from J, leaving 20 bases between. The DNA for the CDR3 is TGTGCCAGCAGCTTAGTCAAGAACAGGGTAGTCAGGCAGCCCCAGCATTTT. Protein product: CASSLVKNRVVRQPQHF.

The rearrangement links TRBV7-2 to TRBJ2-7; possible D gene TRBD2, 7 bases. This CDR3 is built from 18 residues. Germline V lookup: CDR1 SGHTA, CDR2 FQGNSA. Trimming removed 2 bases from V and 7 bases from J, with 27 bases in between. CDR3 loop: CASSLRGGSPLLFLEQYF. The CDR3 DNA is TGTGCCAGCAGCTTAAGGGGGGGGAGCCCCCTTCTTTTTTTGGAGCAGTACTTC.

V gene TRBV24-1 combines with J gene TRBJ2-1; TRBD2 aligns across 9 bases. Germline values: CDR1 KGHDR, CDR2 SFDVKD. The CDR3 loop spans 16 amino acids. J lost 8 bases, V lost 4 bases, and 11 bases had no gene match. CDR3 nucleotides: TGTGCCACCAGTGACCCCGGGACTAGCCCGGCCCATGAGCAGTTCTTC. Amino acid sequence: CATSDPGTSPAHEQFF.

The table lists this clonotype with a few counts. The chain joins TRBV4-1 to TRBJ1-2; TRBD1 agrees at 8 bases. This CDR3 has 15 residues. With V trimmed by 4 bases and J by 8 bases, 12 bases remained unmatched. From germline, CDR1 is MGHRA and CDR2 YSYEKL. The CDR3 loop is CASSPSPGTGEGYTF. The DNA of the CDR3 is TGCGCCAGCAGCCCTTCCCCCGGGACAGGCGAGGGCTACACCTTC.

The chain joins TRBV10-3 to TRBJ2-1; 7 bases fit TRBD1. Germline V gene sequence: CDR1 ENHRY, CDR2 SYGVKD. With V trimmed by 7 bases and J by 1 base, 4 bases remained unmatched. The length of the CDR3 is 14 residues. CDR3 amino acids: CAIKPDRSYNEQFF. As DNA, the CDR3 is TGTGCCATCAAACCGGACAGGTCCTACAATGAGCAGTTCTTC.